The 9 T cell receptor beta chains listed next were all sequenced from one sample in a study of T cells after posttransplantation cyclophosphamide (dated by TCRdb to the mid-2010s). The receptor library was made with the immunoSEQ multiplex PCR assay. The immuneACCESS repertoire file appears here via TCRdb, limited to in-frame rearrangements. These files lack a portion of the clones; in checked studies, under half of the deficit traces to unresolved V genes, and the cause of the others is not known. This sample holds 11,000 or so clones; just over 90% were observed only once. Roughly 3.5% of the sample belongs to the ten largest clones. The meaning of the sample's treatment or condition label: high-dose cyclophosphamide on days +3 and +4 as single-agent GVHD prophylaxis. PTCy patients received busulfan and fludarabine conditioning, a related or unrelated marrow graft, and cyclophosphamide on days +3 and +4.

This specimen consisted of PBMCs, obtained after allogeneic stem cell transplant with posttransplant cyclophosphamide. These receptors all come from a female patient in her 30s who received an allogeneic stem cell transplant from an unrelated donor, was CMV-positive, and had no GVHD. Following a transplant, some T cells may be graft donor cells, not patient cells.

The chain couples TRBV11-2 to TRBJ2-2; TRBD2 aligns across 12 bases. Germline CDR1 reads SGHAT; CDR2 reads FQNNGV. The V segment lost 0 bases and the J segment 4 bases; nucleotides outside the gene matches: 12. This CDR3 is built from 20 residues. This CDR3 is CASSLDRPPGLAGSTGELFF. The CDR3, as DNA: TGTGCCAGCAGCTTAGACCGACCGCCGGGACTAGCGGGTTCCACCGGGGAGCTGTTTTTT.

The chain employs TRBV14 and TRBJ2-1; D is ambiguous. Trimming pared 2 bases from V and 10 bases from J, leaving 15 bases between. Germline assignment: CDR1 SGHDN and CDR2 FVKESK. The CDR3 extends over 14 amino acids. The CDR3 loop reads CASSQSPNRKEQFF. The CDR3 nucleotides are TGTGCCAGCAGCCAATCTCCGAATAGAAAGGAGCAGTTCTTC.

The chain combines TRBV18 with TRBJ2-5; no reliable D call. Trimming took off 4 bases at V and 2 bases at J, with 14 bases between the two ends. The CDR3 length is 15 residues. The V gene's germline CDR1 is KGHSH and CDR2 LQKENI. CDR3: CASSLLPPRQETQYF. The CDR3 coding sequence is TGTGCCAGCTCACTCTTACCGCCGCGTCAAGAGACCCAGTACTTC.

This clone occurred once. V is TRBV7-9 and J is TRBJ2-1; D remains unclear. The germline V gene encodes CDR1 SEHNR and CDR2 FQNEAQ (reference sequence). The CDR3 covers 13 residues. V shed 1 base and J shed 9 bases, with 10 bases lying between them. The CDR3 bases are TGTGCCAGCAGCTTAGGGAGTTTGCGTGAGCAGTTCTTC. It encodes CASSLGSLREQFF.

The genes are TRBV6-4 and TRBJ1-5; D uncertain. The V end lost 4 bases, the J end lost 2 bases, and 9 bases lay between the germline ends. The CDR3 is 14 residues long. CDR1 and CDR2 from the germline V gene are MRHNA and SNTAGT. Written as DNA, the CDR3 is TGTGCCAGCAGTGCTCAGTCCGGCAATCAGCCCCAGCATTTT. The encoded protein is CASSAQSGNQPQHF.

The V call is TRBV11-2, the J call TRBJ1-1; TRBD1 agrees at 7 bases. This CDR3 is 15 amino acids long. Looked up from germline, CDR1 is SGHAT and CDR2 is FQNNGV. The junction had 5 bases not matched to a gene; V was cut back by 3 bases and J by 1 base. The CDR3 region is CASSFTGASNTEAFF. Here the CDR3 DNA reads TGTGCCAGCAGCTTCACAGGGGCGTCGAACACTGAAGCTTTCTTT.

The chain links TRBV21-1 to TRBJ1-2; no DNA check was done on the table's D call, TRBD1. TRBV21-1 is a recognized pseudogene. The CDR3 extends over 17 amino acids. The CDR3 protein is CASSETGTPPPFYGYTF. The CDR3 DNA follows: TGTGCCAGCAGTGAAACAGGGACCCCTCCTCCTTTCTATGGCTACACCTTC.

The chain couples TRBV29-1 to TRBJ2-7, with D possibly being TRBD1 (6 bases). CDR3 length equals 10 residues. V was shortened by 1 base and J by 10 bases, with 8 bases between the two germline ends. Germline loops: CDR1 SQVTM, CDR2 ANQGSEA. This CDR3 reads CSVEAQGQYF. The CDR3 nucleotides read TGCAGCGTTGAAGCACAGGGCCAGTACTTC.

This rearrangement joins TRBV27 to TRBJ2-6; 11 nucleotides align to TRBD2. Trimming removed 5 bases from V and 3 bases from J; junction bases left unmatched: 9. Germline CDR1 reads MNHEY; CDR2 reads SMNVEV (reference sequence). The CDR3 extends over 18 amino acids. This chain's CDR3 is CASSTRGSGRDGANVLTF. CDR3 coding DNA: TGTGCCAGCAGTACCCGGGGTAGCGGGAGGGATGGGGCCAACGTCCTGACTTTC. Variable domain in full (rest from reference TRBV27 and TRBJ2-6): EAQVTQNPRYLITVTGKKLTVTCSQNMNHEYMSWYRQDPGLGLRQIYYSMNVEVTDKGDVPEGYKVSRKEKRNFPLILESPSPNQTSLYFCASSTRGSGRDGANVLTFGAGSRLTVL.